The TCR beta chain under discussion was sequenced for a study of OX40 agonist ivuxolimab in advanced cancers. In terms of the full investigation: Ivuxolimab was an agonistic, fully human IgG2 monoclonal antibody directed against OX40 (CD134), a costimulatory receptor. The purpose of peripheral TCRbeta sequencing was to test whether ivuxolimab changed TCR sequence diversity and led to clonal T-cell expansion. The paper reports the monotherapy dose-escalation portion (N of about 50 patients) of the phase I ivuxolimab trial. In the dose-escalation cohort, around four fifths of patients were male, and the mean age was approximately 60 years with a range of about 20 to 80. Of the approximately 54 patients in dose escalation, about 20 had hepatocellular carcinoma, about 15 had melanoma, 9 had renal cell carcinoma and 9 had head and neck cancer. Patients were allowed to have had prior anti-PD-1, anti-PD-L1 or anti-CTLA-4 therapy, and around 40% of the dose-escalation patients had previously received checkpoint inhibitors. Intravenous ivuxolimab was administered to patients every 2 weeks at six dose levels: 0.01, 0.1, 0.3, 1.5, 3 and 10 mg/kg. Partial responses occurred in three dose-escalation patients: two with cutaneous melanoma and one with hepatocellular carcinoma.

The investigation overall reported the following: At doses from 0.1 to 3.0 mg/kg, clonal expansion was seen in both CD4+ and CD8+ blood T cells between baseline and week 6. Low levels of normalized T-cell clonal expansion were also seen in some patients who did not respond. Antigen specificity was not determined for the clonally expanded peripheral T cells. Partial responders in the 0.1-3.0 mg/kg groups had among the lowest normalized peripheral clonal expansion, especially among CD8+ T cells. After ivuxolimab, CD8+ T cells had more expanded clones than CD4+ T cells on average.

For sequencing of the TCRbeta CDR3 region, genomic DNA was extracted from the sorted cells. The immunoSEQ Assay was used to sequence the TCRbeta CDR3 regions. TCRdb carries this immuneACCESS record with in-frame sequences only. Its versions omit some clonotypes, under half of them owing to an unresolved V gene in the studies checked, with the rest unexplained. For this sample there are approximately 15,000 clones; 77% appear just once. In total, the top ten clones hold over 30% of the sample. Details on this clone: Its antigen is unknown. There are no base qualities to consult, and no much larger clone falls within one base.

The junction shows trimming of 1 base on V and 0 bases on J, plus 8 bases between the germline ends. Including cysteine and phenylalanine, the CDR3 has 15 amino acids. CDR3 DNA is the only sequence kept; it has 45 bases, read in frame from the first base. The germline V gene (reference sequence) gives CDR1 as SGHNT and CDR2 as YYREEE. Patients with autoimmune disease history or receiving systemic immunosuppression were excluded from the trial. In every dose cohort, peripheral blood was drawn for TCR sequencing at baseline, cycle 4 day 1, and cycle 7 day 1. The samples were drawn from a first-in-human, open-label, multicenter phase I dose-escalation trial of ivuxolimab. Adults with locally advanced or metastatic melanoma, renal cell, hepatocellular, or head and neck squamous cell carcinoma were enrolled in the trial. CD4+ and CD8+ T cells were sorted separately from peripheral blood before TCR sequencing.

The chain uses TRBV5-4 and TRBJ2-1, with the D gene not clear enough to name. This TCR derives from an adult with an advanced solid tumor such as melanoma, head and neck, liver or kidney cancer. The sequenced sample was CD4+ or CD8+ T cells sorted from blood, obtained in a trial of the OX40 agonist ivuxolimab. The CDR3 reads as follows: CASSLFRSSYNEQFF. The DNA sequence is TGTGCCAGCAGCTTGTTCCGATCCTCCTACAATGAGCAGTTCTTC. With the rest looked up from the reference TRBV5-4 and TRBJ2-1 genes rather than sequenced, the full variable domain is ETGVTQSPTHLIKTRGQQVTLRCSSQSGHNTVSWYQQALGQGPQFIFQYYREEENGRGNFPPRFSGLQFPNYSSELNVNALELDDSALYLCASSLFRSSYNEQFFGPGTRLTVL.